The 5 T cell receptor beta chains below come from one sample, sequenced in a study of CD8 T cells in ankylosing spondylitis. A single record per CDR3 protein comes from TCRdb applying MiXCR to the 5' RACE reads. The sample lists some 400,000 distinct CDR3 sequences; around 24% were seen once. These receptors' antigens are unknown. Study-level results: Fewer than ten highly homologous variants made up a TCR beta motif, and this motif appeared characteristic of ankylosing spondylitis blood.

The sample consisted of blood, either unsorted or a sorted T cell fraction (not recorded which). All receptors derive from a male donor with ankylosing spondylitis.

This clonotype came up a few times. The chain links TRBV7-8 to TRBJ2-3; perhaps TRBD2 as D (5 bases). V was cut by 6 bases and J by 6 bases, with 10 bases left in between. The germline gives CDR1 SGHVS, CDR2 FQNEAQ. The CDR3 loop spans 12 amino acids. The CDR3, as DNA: TGTGCCAGCAGTTCTAGCTGGGATACGCAGTATTTT. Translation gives CASSSSWDTQYF.

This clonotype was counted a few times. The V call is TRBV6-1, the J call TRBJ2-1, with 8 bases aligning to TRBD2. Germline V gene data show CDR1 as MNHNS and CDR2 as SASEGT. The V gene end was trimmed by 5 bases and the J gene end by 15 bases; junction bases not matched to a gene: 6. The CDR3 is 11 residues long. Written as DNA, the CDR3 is TGTGCCAGCAGTAACGGGAGGGAGTGGTTCTTC. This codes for CASSNGREWFF.

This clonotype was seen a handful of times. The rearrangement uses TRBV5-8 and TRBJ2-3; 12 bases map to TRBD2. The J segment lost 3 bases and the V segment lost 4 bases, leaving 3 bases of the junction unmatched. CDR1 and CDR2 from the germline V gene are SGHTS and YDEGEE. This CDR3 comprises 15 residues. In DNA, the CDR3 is TGTGCCAGCAGCACTGGGACTAGCGGGACAGATACGCAGTATTTT. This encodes CASSTGTSGTDTQYF. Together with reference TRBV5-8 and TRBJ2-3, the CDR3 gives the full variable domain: EAGVTQSPTHLIKTRGQQATLRCSPISGHTSVYWYQQALGLGLQFLLWYDEGEERNRGNFPPRFSGRQFPNYSSELNVNALELEDSALYLCASSTGTSGTDTQYFGPGTRLTVL.

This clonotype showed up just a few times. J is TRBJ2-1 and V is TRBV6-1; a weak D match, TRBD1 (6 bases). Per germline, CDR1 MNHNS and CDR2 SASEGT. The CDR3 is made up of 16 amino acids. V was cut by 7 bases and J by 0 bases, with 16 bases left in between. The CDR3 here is CASTRNGQSSYNEQFF. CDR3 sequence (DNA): TGTGCCAGCACCAGAAACGGACAGAGCTCCTACAATGAGCAGTTCTTC.

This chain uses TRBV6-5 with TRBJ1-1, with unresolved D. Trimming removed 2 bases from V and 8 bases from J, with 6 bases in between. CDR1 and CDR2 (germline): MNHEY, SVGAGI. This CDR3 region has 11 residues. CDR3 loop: CASSYTGEAFF. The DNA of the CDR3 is TGTGCCAGCAGTTACACCGGGGAAGCTTTCTTT.